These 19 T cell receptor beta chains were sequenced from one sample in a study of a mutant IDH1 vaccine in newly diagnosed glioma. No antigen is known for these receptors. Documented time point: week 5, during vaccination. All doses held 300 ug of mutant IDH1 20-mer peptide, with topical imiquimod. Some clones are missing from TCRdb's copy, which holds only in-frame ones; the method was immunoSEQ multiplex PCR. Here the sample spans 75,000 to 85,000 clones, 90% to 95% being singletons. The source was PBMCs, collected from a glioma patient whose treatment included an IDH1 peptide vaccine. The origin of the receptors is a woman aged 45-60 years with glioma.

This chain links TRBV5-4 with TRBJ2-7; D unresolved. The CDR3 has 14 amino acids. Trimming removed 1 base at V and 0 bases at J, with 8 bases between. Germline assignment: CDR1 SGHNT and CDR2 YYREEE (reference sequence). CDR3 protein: CASSLSGSSYEQYF. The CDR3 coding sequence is TGTGCCAGCAGCTTGTCAGGCTCCTCCTACGAGCAGTACTTC.

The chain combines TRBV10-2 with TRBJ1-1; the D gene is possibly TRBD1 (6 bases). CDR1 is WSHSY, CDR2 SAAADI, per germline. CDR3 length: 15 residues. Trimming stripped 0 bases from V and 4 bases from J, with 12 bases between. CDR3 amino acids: CASSESERGGTEAFF. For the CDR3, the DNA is TGCGCCAGCAGTGAGTCGGAAAGGGGGGGCACTGAAGCTTTCTTT.

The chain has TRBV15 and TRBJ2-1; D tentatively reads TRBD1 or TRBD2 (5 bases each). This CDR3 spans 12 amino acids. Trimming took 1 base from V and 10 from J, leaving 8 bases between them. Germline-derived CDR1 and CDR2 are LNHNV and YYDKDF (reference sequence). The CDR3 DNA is TGTGCCACCAGCAGAGGGGGCGGGGAGCAGTTCTTC. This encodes CATSRGGGEQFF.

The CDR3, as DNA: TGTGCCAGCAGCTCGGGGTTAAGCTCCTATAATTCACCCCTCCACTTT. Translating gives CASSSGLSSYNSPLHF. The rearrangement joins TRBV7-9 to TRBJ1-6; D is ambiguous. Germline-derived CDR1 and CDR2 are SEHNR and FQNEAQ (reference sequence). CDR3 length equals 16 residues. Trimming took off 4 bases at V and 0 bases at J, with 10 bases between the two ends.

The CDR3, as DNA: TGTGCCTGGGGGGTCAACTACAATGAGCAGTTCTTC. This gives the protein CAWGVNYNEQFF. The rearrangement links TRBV30 to TRBJ2-1; no firm D call. V lost 5 bases and J 3 bases, leaving 8 bases between the germline ends. The CDR3 extends over 12 amino acids. Germline V lookup: CDR1 GTSNPN, CDR2 SVGIG (reference sequence).

The CDR3 here is CSVDVHPTRGGELFF. Written as DNA, the CDR3 is TGCAGCGTTGATGTTCACCCCACACGGGGGGGGGAGCTGTTTTTT. The chain links TRBV29-1 to TRBJ2-2, with D maybe TRBD2 (6 bases). The CDR3 covers 15 residues. The V and J ends lost 3 bases and 8 bases respectively, with 19 bases between them. CDR1 and CDR2 from the germline V gene are SQVTM and ANQGSEA.

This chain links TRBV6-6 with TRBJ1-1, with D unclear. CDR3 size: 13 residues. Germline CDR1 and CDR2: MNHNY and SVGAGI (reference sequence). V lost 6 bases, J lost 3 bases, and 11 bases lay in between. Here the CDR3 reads CASSSYSYTEAFF. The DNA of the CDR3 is TGTGCCAGCAGCTCCTATTCCTACACTGAAGCTTTCTTT.

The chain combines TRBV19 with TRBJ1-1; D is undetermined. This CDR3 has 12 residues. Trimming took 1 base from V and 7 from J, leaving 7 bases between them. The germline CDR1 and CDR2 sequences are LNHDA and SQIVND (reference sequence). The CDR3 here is CASSIGAIEAFF. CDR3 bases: TGTGCCAGTAGTATAGGAGCGATTGAAGCTTTCTTT.

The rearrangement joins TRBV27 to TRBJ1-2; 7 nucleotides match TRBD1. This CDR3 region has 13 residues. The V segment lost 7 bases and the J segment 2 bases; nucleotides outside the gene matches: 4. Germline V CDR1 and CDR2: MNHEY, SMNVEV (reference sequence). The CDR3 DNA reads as TGTGCCAGCAAACGGACAGGCAACTATGGCTACACCTTC. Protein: CASKRTGNYGYTF.

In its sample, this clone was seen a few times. The CDR3 protein is CASSFGAQETQYF. CDR3 DNA sequence: TGTGCCAGCAGCTTTGGGGCTCAAGAGACCCAGTACTTC. This chain links TRBV7-3 with TRBJ2-5, with a tentative D call TRBD1 (5 bases). The germline V gene encodes CDR1 SGHTA and CDR2 FQGTGA. Trimming removed 3 bases from V and 2 bases from J, with 7 bases in between. CDR3 length: 13 residues.

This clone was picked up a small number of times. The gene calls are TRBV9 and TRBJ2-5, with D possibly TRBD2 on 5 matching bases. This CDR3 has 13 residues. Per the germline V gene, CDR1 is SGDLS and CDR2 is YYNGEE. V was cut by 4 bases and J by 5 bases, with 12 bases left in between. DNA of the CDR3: TGTGCCAGCAGCTCCGGACTCGGGGAGACCCAGTACTTC. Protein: CASSSGLGETQYF. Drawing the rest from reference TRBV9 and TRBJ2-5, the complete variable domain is DSGVTQTPKHLITATGQRVTLRCSPRSGDLSVYWYQQSLDQGLQFLIQYYNGEERAKGNILERFSAQQFPDLHSELNLSSLELGDSALYFCASSSGLGETQYFGPGTRLLVL.

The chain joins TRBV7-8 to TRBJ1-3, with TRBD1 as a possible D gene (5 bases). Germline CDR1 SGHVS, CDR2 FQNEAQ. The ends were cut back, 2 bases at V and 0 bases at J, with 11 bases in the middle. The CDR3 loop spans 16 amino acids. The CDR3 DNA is TGTGCCAGCAGCTTAAGGGGTTTGAGCTCTGGAAACACCATATATTTT. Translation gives CASSLRGLSSGNTIYF.

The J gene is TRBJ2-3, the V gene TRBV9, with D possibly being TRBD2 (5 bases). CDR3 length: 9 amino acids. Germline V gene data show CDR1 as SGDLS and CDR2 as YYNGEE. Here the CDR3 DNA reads TGTGCGAGCGGCCCTACGCAGTATTTT. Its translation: CASGPTQYF.

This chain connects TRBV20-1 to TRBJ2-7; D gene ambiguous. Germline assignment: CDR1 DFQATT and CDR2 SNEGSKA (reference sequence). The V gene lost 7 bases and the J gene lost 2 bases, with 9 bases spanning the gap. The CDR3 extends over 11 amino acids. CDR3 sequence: CSVTDAYEQYF. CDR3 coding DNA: TGCAGTGTTACGGATGCCTACGAGCAGTACTTC.

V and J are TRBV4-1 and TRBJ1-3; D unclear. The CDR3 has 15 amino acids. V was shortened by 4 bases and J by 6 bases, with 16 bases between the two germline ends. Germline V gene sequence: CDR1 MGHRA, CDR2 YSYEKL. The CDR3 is CASSPRKTAENTIYF. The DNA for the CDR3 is TGCGCCAGCAGCCCAAGAAAGACGGCGGAAAACACCATATATTTT.

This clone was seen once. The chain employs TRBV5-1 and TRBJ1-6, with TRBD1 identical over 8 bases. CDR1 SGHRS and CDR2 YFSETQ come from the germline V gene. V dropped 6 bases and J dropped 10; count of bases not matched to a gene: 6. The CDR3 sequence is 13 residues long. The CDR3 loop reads CASNTGGESPLHF. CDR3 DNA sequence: TGCGCCAGCAACACAGGGGGAGAGTCACCCCTCCACTTT.

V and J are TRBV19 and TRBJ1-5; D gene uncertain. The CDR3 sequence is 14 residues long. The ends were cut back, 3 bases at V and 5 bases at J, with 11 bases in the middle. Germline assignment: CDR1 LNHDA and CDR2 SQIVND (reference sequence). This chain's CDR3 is CASSMGRTYQPQHF. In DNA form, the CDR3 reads TGTGCCAGTAGTATGGGTCGGACTTATCAGCCCCAGCATTTT.

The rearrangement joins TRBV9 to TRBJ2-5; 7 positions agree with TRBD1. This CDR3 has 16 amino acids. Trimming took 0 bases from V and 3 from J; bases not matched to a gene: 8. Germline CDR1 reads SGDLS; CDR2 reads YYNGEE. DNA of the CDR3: TGTGCCAGCAGCGTAGGAGTCCTAACAGGGGAAGAGACCCAGTACTTC. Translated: CASSVGVLTGEETQYF.

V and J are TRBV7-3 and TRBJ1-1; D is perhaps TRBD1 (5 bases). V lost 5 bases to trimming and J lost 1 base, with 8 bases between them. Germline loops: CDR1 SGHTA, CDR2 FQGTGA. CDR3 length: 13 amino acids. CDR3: CASSGDPNTEAFF. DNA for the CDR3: TGTGCCAGCAGCGGGGACCCGAACACTGAAGCTTTCTTT.